The 8 T cell receptor beta chains listed next were all sequenced from one sample in a study of PD-L1 blockade in urothelial cancer. Data came from immunoSEQ multiplex PCR; TCRdb stores just in-frame clones and leaves some out. The sample consists of 50,000 to 65,000 clones, roughly 86% of them appearing once. This sample comprised PBMCs, obtained around atezolizumab (anti-PD-L1) treatment. Receptor source: a man aged 50 to 60 with urothelial cancer.

The gene calls are TRBV4-2 and TRBJ1-5; D is undetermined. V gave up 1 base and J gave up 0 bases, with 10 bases separating them. The CDR3 is 16 residues long. Germline V gene lookup returns CDR1 LGHNA and CDR2 YNFKEQ. As DNA, the CDR3 is TGTGCCAGCAGCCAAGGGGCTGATTATAGCAATCAGCCCCAGCATTTT. It yields the protein CASSQGADYSNQPQHF.

V gene TRBV27 combines with J gene TRBJ2-1; possibly TRBD2 for D (7 bases). V lost 5 bases, J lost 2 bases, and 13 bases lay in between. The CDR3 loop spans 15 amino acids. CDR1 and CDR2 (germline): MNHEY, SMNVEV (reference sequence). The CDR3 DNA reads TGTGCCAGCAGTCCGGCGGGGGCCACCTACAATGAGCAGTTCTTC. Protein product: CASSPAGATYNEQFF.

The chain couples TRBV6-5 to TRBJ1-2; 9 bases line up with TRBD1. The V gene's germline CDR1 is MNHEY and CDR2 SVGAGI. The CDR3 consists of 13 residues. Unmatched junction bases numbered 3, after V lost 4 bases and J lost 6 bases. The DNA of the CDR3 is TGTGCCAGCAGTTCGGACAGGGGACATGGCTACACCTTC. It is translated as CASSSDRGHGYTF.

With respect to this clone: Additional DNA sequences in this sample encode the identical CDR3. The chain carries TRBV28 and TRBJ2-7; 9 nucleotides line up with TRBD2. The ends lost 6 bases at V and 0 bases at J; junction bases unmatched: 3. From germline, CDR1 is MDHEN and CDR2 SYDVKM. This CDR3 has 14 amino acids. The CDR3, as DNA: TGTGCCAGCAGCCTTAGCGGGAGCTCCTACGAGCAGTACTTC. Encoded protein: CASSLSGSSYEQYF.

The chain employs TRBV30 and TRBJ2-7, with TRBD2 as a possible D gene (7 bases). This CDR3 has 14 amino acids. The germline V gene has CDR1 GTSNPN and CDR2 SVGIG (reference sequence). With 0 bases removed from V and 5 bases from J, the gap between germline ends came to 14 bases. The CDR3 coding sequence is TGTGCCTGGAGTGTACTCGGGGGGCGTCACGAGCAGTACTTC. Protein sequence: CAWSVLGGRHEQYF. Drawing the rest from reference TRBV30 and TRBJ2-7, the complete variable domain is SQTIHQWPATLVQPVGSPLSLECTVEGTSNPNLYWYRQAAGRGLQLLFYSVGIGQISSEVPQNLSASRPQDRQFILSSKKLLLSDSGFYLCAWSVLGGRHEQYFGPGTRLTVT.

J is TRBJ2-7 and V is TRBV19; perhaps TRBD2 as D (5 bases). Trimming removed 2 bases from V and 2 bases from J, with 10 bases in between. This CDR3 has 14 amino acids. The germline V gene encodes CDR1 LNHDA and CDR2 SQIVND (reference sequence). The CDR3 DNA reads TGTGCCAGTAGTATATCGGGGTTAGCCTACGAGCAGTACTTC. This codes for CASSISGLAYEQYF.

The gene calls are TRBV6-1 and TRBJ2-7, with TRBD1 matching over 9 bases. The CDR3 length is 13 residues. The ends lost 9 bases at V and 0 bases at J; junction bases unmatched: 3. Per the germline V gene, CDR1 is MNHNS and CDR2 is SASEGT. CDR3 in amino acids: CASRDRVSYEQYF. In nucleotides, the CDR3 is TGTGCCAGTCGGGACAGGGTCTCCTACGAGCAGTACTTC.

V and J are TRBV4-1 and TRBJ1-4, with D tentatively TRBD1 (6 bases). CDR3 length: 15 residues. CDR1 and CDR2 from the germline V gene are MGHRA and YSYEKL. Trimming took off 3 bases at V and 7 bases at J, with 15 bases between the two ends. The CDR3, as DNA: TGCGCCAGCAGCCATCGTCAAGGGGGGGGTGAAAAACTGTTTTTT. Its protein product is CASSHRQGGGEKLFF.